Below are 10 T cell receptor beta chains sequenced from a single sample in a study of post-analysis software for immune sequencing data. Unique molecular identifiers featured in each of the TCR beta cDNA libraries. TCRdb fed the PCR reads into MiXCR, producing one record per CDR3 protein. This sample yields roughly 600,000 distinct CDR3 sequences, of which roughly 40% are seen a single time; about 1.8% belongs to the top ten. Whole-study findings and limits: Patients used five TRBV segments, including TRBV5-6, TRBV5-1 and TRBV20-1, more often than controls.

Their antigen targets remain unknown. The source material was blood. The source is a girl aged 5 to 17 with multiple sclerosis.

CDR3 in amino acids: CSAKGAANQPQHF. The CDR3 region has the DNA TGCAGTGCTAAAGGGGCAGCGAATCAGCCCCAGCATTTT. V is TRBV20-1 and J is TRBJ1-5; the D gene is possibly TRBD1 (5 bases). V lost 4 bases, J lost 4 bases, and 11 bases lay in between. This CDR3 is 13 amino acids long. Germline V gives CDR1 DFQATT, CDR2 SNEGSKA (reference sequence).

The rearrangement uses TRBV6-1 and TRBJ2-3; TRBD1 aligns across 8 bases. The CDR3 loop spans 14 amino acids. From germline, CDR1 is MNHNS and CDR2 SASEGT. After removal of 6 bases from V and 1 base from J, the junction contained 3 bases not matched to a gene. The CDR3: CASRLDRGTDTQYF. The CDR3 bases are TGTGCCAGCAGACTGGACAGGGGCACAGATACGCAGTATTTT.

The V and J genes are TRBV6-2 or TRBV6-3 and TRBJ2-7, with TRBD1 as a possible D gene (5 bases). V lost 5 bases to trimming and J lost 3 bases, with 14 bases between them. CDR1 is MNHEY, CDR2 SVGEGT, per germline. This CDR3 has 14 residues. CDR3 sequence: CASSVPREVYEQYF. As DNA, the CDR3 is TGTGCCAGCAGTGTGCCCAGGGAAGTCTACGAGCAGTACTTC.

This clonotype was detected a few times. The genes are TRBV29-1 and TRBJ2-5, with 8 bases identical to TRBD2. The CDR3 totals 14 residues. V gave up 4 bases and J gave up 5 bases; unmatched junction bases: 9. Germline loops: CDR1 SQVTM, CDR2 ANQGSEA. Here the CDR3 DNA reads TGCAGCGTTGTATTAGCGGGACGAGGGGAGACCCAGTACTTC. This translates into CSVVLAGRGETQYF.

V is TRBV6-5 and J is TRBJ1-6; 7 bases are shared with TRBD1. The junction had 7 bases not matched to a gene; V was cut back by 6 bases and J by 5 bases. Germline V gene data show CDR1 as MNHEY and CDR2 as SVGAGI. The CDR3 loop spans 15 amino acids. CDR3 sequence reads: CASRRQGSHNSPLHF. The CDR3 coding sequence is TGTGCCAGCAGGCGACAGGGCAGTCATAATTCACCCCTCCACTTT.

This clonotype was picked up a small number of times. The chain carries TRBV6-6 and TRBJ1-1, with TRBD1 as a possible D gene (6 bases). The ends were cut back, 5 bases at V and 4 bases at J, with 17 bases in the middle. The CDR3 has 15 amino acids. The germline CDR1 and CDR2 sequences are MNHNY and SVGAGI (reference sequence). DNA for the CDR3: TGTGCCAGCAGTCCTCGGACAGCTCTGGGCACTGAAGCTTTCTTT. Protein product: CASSPRTALGTEAFF.

The rearrangement joins TRBV7-9 to TRBJ1-1, with D possibly matching TRBD1 (6 bases). V was pared by 4 bases and J by 3 bases, with 9 bases between. The germline V gene has CDR1 SEHNR and CDR2 FQNEAQ (reference sequence). The CDR3 runs 13 residues. CDR3 loop: CASSYREYTEAFF. The CDR3 DNA reads TGTGCCAGCAGCTACAGGGAATACACTGAAGCTTTCTTT.

The chain recombines TRBV5-1 with TRBJ2-3, with 11 bases that match TRBD2. The CDR3 is 16 residues long. Germline CDR1 SGHRS, CDR2 YFSETQ. V was pared by 4 bases and J by 1 base, with 5 bases of the junction left unmatched. Here the CDR3 reads CASSGGLAARTDTQYF. CDR3 nucleotide sequence: TGCGCCAGCAGCGGGGGACTAGCGGCCCGCACAGATACGCAGTATTTT.

This clonotype was counted a few times. The rearrangement links TRBV7-2 to TRBJ2-7; 7 positions match TRBD1. V lost 0 bases to trimming and J lost 0 bases; unmatched junction nucleotides: 2. Germline lookup yields CDR1 SGHTA and CDR2 FQGNSA. The CDR3 sequence is 15 residues long. CDR3 in DNA: TGTGCCAGCAGCTTAGCGGGACAGACCTCCTACGAGCAGTACTTC. Translation: CASSLAGQTSYEQYF. Full variable domain (missing parts from reference TRBV7-2 and TRBJ2-7): GAGVSQSPSNKVTEKGKDVELRCDPISGHTALYWYRQSLGQGLEFLIYFQGNSAPDKSGLPSDRFSAERTGGSVSTLTIQRTQQEDSAVYLCASSLAGQTSYEQYFGPGTRLTVT.

This sequence joins TRBV29-1 and TRBJ2-3, with a possible D match to TRBD2 (5 bases). CDR1 is SQVTM, CDR2 ANQGSEA, per germline. V was cut by 8 bases and J by 5 bases, with 11 bases left in between. The CDR3 has 11 residues. The CDR3 reads CSQRRGDTQYF. The CDR3 DNA follows: TGCAGCCAACGACGGGGAGATACGCAGTATTTT.